The 30 T cell receptor beta chains presented below share a single source sample, sequenced in a study of response to subunit inactivated influenza vaccine. TCRdb reanalysed the RT-PCR reads using MiXCR and keeps one entry per CDR3 protein. The sample lists approximately 170,000 distinct CDR3 sequences, about 15% occurring once. Source: CD8+ T cells sorted from PBMCs, taken more than 4 days after vaccination. Receptors were obtained from a man aged 50-60 years who received an inactivated influenza vaccine.

The chain is built from TRBV29-1 and TRBJ1-3; 8 bases match TRBD1. With 6 bases clipped from V and 4 bases from J, the junction kept 5 bases outside the gene matches. The CDR3 loop spans 13 amino acids. CDR1 SQVTM and CDR2 ANQGSEA come from the germline V gene. The CDR3: CSVKGQEGNTIYF. As DNA, the CDR3 is TGCAGCGTGAAGGGACAGGAGGGAAACACCATATATTTT.

The rearrangement uses TRBV7-2 and TRBJ2-7; no clear D. The CDR3 extends over 14 amino acids. Germline-derived CDR1 and CDR2 are SGHTA and FQGNSA. The V end was cut by 1 base, the J end by 3 bases, with 10 bases between. The DNA of the CDR3 is TGTGCCAGCAGCTTAGACGGAAACTACTACGAGCAGTACTTC. It specifies CASSLDGNYYEQYF.

The chain combines TRBV6-1 with TRBJ2-2; D unresolved. V was shortened by 7 bases and J by 3 bases, with 18 bases between the two germline ends. Germline V gene data show CDR1 as MNHNS and CDR2 as SASEGT. The CDR3 consists of 16 residues. The CDR3 protein is CASTSQEGGHTGELFF. The CDR3 coding sequence is TGTGCCAGCACCTCCCAGGAAGGCGGCCACACCGGGGAGCTGTTTTTT.

This clonotype was recorded a few times. This sequence joins TRBV20-1 and TRBJ2-2, with D hard to call. CDR3 size: 12 residues. Germline-derived CDR1 and CDR2 are DFQATT and SNEGSKA (reference sequence). V lost 4 bases and J 6 bases, leaving 9 bases between the germline ends. CDR3 in amino acids: CSAIPPSGELFF. The CDR3 DNA reads TGCAGTGCTATCCCCCCCTCCGGGGAGCTGTTTTTT.

The J gene is TRBJ2-1, the V gene TRBV20-1; perhaps TRBD2 as D (6 bases). Germline CDR1 is DFQATT and CDR2 is SNEGSKA (reference sequence). Trimming cost V 3 bases and J 0 bases, with 12 bases left between them. The CDR3 contains 15 residues. In DNA, the CDR3 is TGCAGTGCTAGTGAGACCGGGGGCTCCTACAATGAGCAGTTCTTC. This gives the protein CSASETGGSYNEQFF.

In this sample, this clonotype turned up a few times. This chain joins TRBV20-1 and TRBJ2-1; 9 nucleotides match TRBD1. The CDR3 is 16 amino acids. V gave up 4 bases and J gave up 3 bases; unmatched junction bases: 10. Germline V lookup: CDR1 DFQATT, CDR2 SNEGSKA (reference sequence). The DNA of the CDR3 is TGCAGTGCTATTAGCCGGGACAGGGTCTTCTACAATGAGCAGTTCTTC. Translated: CSAISRDRVFYNEQFF.

This clonotype was picked up a small number of times. The rearrangement links TRBV10-3 to TRBJ2-1, with 16 bases that match TRBD2. Per the germline V gene, CDR1 is ENHRY and CDR2 is SYGVKD. CDR3 size: 16 residues. Trimming took 0 bases from V and 10 from J; bases not matched to a gene: 3. The CDR3 is CAISESGLAGGFEQFF. The CDR3 DNA reads as TGTGCCATCAGTGAGTCGGGACTAGCGGGGGGGTTCGAGCAGTTCTTC.

The gene calls are TRBV10-2 and TRBJ2-7; maybe TRBD2 (6 bases). Deletions cut 6 bases from V and 2 bases from J, with 11 bases between. Looked up from germline, CDR1 is WSHSY and CDR2 is SAAADI. The CDR3 runs 13 residues. The CDR3: CASREGSPYEQYF. DNA of the CDR3: TGCGCCAGCAGGGAGGGGTCCCCCTACGAGCAGTACTTC.

CDR3 DNA: TGTGCCACCAGCAGCGGGACAGGGGGACCCCTAGATACGCAGTATTTT. Its translation: CATSSGTGGPLDTQYF. V is TRBV15 and J is TRBJ2-3; 11 bases are a match to TRBD1. This CDR3 comprises 16 residues. Germline assignment: CDR1 LNHNV and CDR2 YYDKDF (reference sequence). Trimming took 3 bases from V and 5 from J; bases not matched to a gene: 7.

This clonotype has ten or more counts. The chain combines TRBV12-3 or TRBV12-4 with TRBJ2-3; possibly TRBD1 for D (6 bases). The CDR3 spans 14 residues. The V and J ends lost 6 bases and 3 bases respectively, with 13 bases between them. The CDR3, as DNA: TGTGCCAGCAGCCTTCACAGGGAAACAGATACGCAGTATTTT. It encodes CASSLHRETDTQYF.

This chain uses TRBV20-1 with TRBJ2-1; D is perhaps TRBD2 (5 bases). This CDR3 contains 14 residues. V lost 1 base and J 5 bases, leaving 12 bases between the germline ends. Germline V CDR1 and CDR2: DFQATT, SNEGSKA (reference sequence). This CDR3 is CSARVEGNHNEQFF. The CDR3 region has the DNA TGCAGTGCTAGAGTAGAGGGTAATCACAATGAGCAGTTCTTC.

This sequence joins TRBV6-5 and TRBJ2-1; D unresolved. Germline CDR1 reads MNHEY; CDR2 reads SVGAGI. Between the trimmed V and J ends, which lost 4 bases and 2 bases, there was a span of 6 bases. The CDR3 sequence is 13 residues long. CDR3 in amino acids: CASSSRPYNEQFF. The CDR3 nucleotides read TGTGCCAGCAGTTCCCGGCCCTACAATGAGCAGTTCTTC.

This clonotype was seen more than once but under ten times. The J gene is TRBJ2-3, the V gene TRBV5-5; 10 bases map to TRBD2. Losses at the gene ends were 0 bases for V and 6 bases for J; bases not matched to a gene: 7. CDR1 and CDR2 (germline): SGHKS, YYEKEE (reference sequence). The CDR3 runs 16 residues. This CDR3 reads CASSLALAGARDTQYF. CDR3 DNA sequence: TGTGCCAGCAGCTTGGCCCTAGCGGGGGCTAGGGATACGCAGTATTTT.

The chain couples TRBV5-1 to TRBJ2-7; possible D gene TRBD2, 5 bases. Germline V gene lookup returns CDR1 SGHRS and CDR2 YFSETQ. Trimming shortened V by 0 bases and J by 2 bases, and 9 bases separated the two germline ends. The CDR3 totals 14 residues. This CDR3 reads CASSLDGNPYEQYF. The CDR3 nucleotides read TGCGCCAGCAGCTTGGACGGGAACCCCTACGAGCAGTACTTC.

The sample holds a few counts of this clonotype. The chain has TRBV10-3 and TRBJ2-7; the D call may be TRBD1 or TRBD2 (5 bases each). Germline CDR1 ENHRY, CDR2 SYGVKD. Trimming pared 4 bases from V and 3 bases from J, leaving 16 bases between. The CDR3 length is 15 residues. DNA for the CDR3: TGTGCCATCAGTGGATCATCAGGGAGCGACTACGAGCAGTACTTC. Translation: CAISGSSGSDYEQYF.

This clonotype was picked up a small number of times. The chain combines TRBV12-3 or TRBV12-4 with TRBJ2-7, with D tentatively TRBD1 or TRBD2 (5 bases each). The CDR3 sequence is 14 residues long. Trimming removed 6 bases from V and 3 bases from J, with 15 bases in between. This chain's CDR3 is CASSQSRDGYEQYF. The CDR3 DNA reads as TGTGCCAGCAGCCAGTCCCGGGACGGCTACGAGCAGTACTTC.

This clonotype showed up just a few times. The V call is TRBV12-3 or TRBV12-4, the J call TRBJ2-5; 7 bases line up with TRBD1. Losses at the gene ends were 3 bases for V and 0 bases for J; bases not matched to a gene: 1. This CDR3 region has 14 residues. The CDR3 here is CASSLTGNQETQYF. CDR3 nucleotides: TGTGCCAGCAGTTTGACAGGGAACCAAGAGACCCAGTACTTC.

This clonotype was seen more than once but under ten times. V and J are TRBV5-1 and TRBJ2-3, with D possibly being TRBD1 (5 bases). Germline-derived CDR1 and CDR2 are SGHRS and YFSETQ. Trimming stripped 4 bases from V and 2 bases from J, with 8 bases between. The length of the CDR3 is 13 residues. The CDR3 spells CASSPDNTDTQYF. In DNA, the CDR3 is TGCGCCAGCAGCCCGGACAACACAGATACGCAGTATTTT.

This clonotype has more than one count but fewer than ten. The V gene is TRBV7-9, the J gene TRBJ2-7; no firm D call. Deletions cut 1 base from V and 0 bases from J, with 7 bases between. Per the germline V gene, CDR1 is SEHNR and CDR2 is FQNEAQ (reference sequence). The CDR3 covers 14 residues. The CDR3 spells CASSLEVNSYEQYF. The CDR3 DNA is TGTGCCAGCAGCTTAGAGGTCAACTCCTACGAGCAGTACTTC.

This clonotype was counted only a few times. The rearrangement links TRBV6-5 to TRBJ2-2; no reliable D call. Germline V gene lookup returns CDR1 MNHEY and CDR2 SVGAGI. V shed 3 bases and J shed 0 bases, with 5 bases lying between them. This CDR3 region has 14 residues. DNA of the CDR3: TGTGCCAGCAGTTATATGGCGAACACCGGGGAGCTGTTTTTT. Translation gives CASSYMANTGELFF.

The genes are TRBV7-6 and TRBJ2-5; TRBD2 is a possible D gene (6 bases). The CDR3 runs 14 residues. Germline V CDR1 and CDR2: SGHVS, FNYEAQ. Trimming stripped 8 bases from V and 3 bases from J, with 16 bases between. In DNA form, the CDR3 reads TGTGCCAGCCTTCCGTGGTCGGGAGAAGAGACCCAGTACTTC. Its protein is CASLPWSGEETQYF.

There are many counts of this clonotype. The chain recombines TRBV7-8 with TRBJ2-7, with D hard to call. Germline V gene sequence: CDR1 SGHVS, CDR2 FQNEAQ. Trimming shortened V by 1 base and J by 3 bases, and 10 bases separated the two germline ends. This CDR3 is built from 14 residues. The CDR3 protein is CASSLVVTNYEQYF. CDR3 coding DNA: TGTGCCAGCAGCTTAGTGGTCACCAACTACGAGCAGTACTTC.

This CDR3 reads CASSSEGMNEQFF. For the CDR3, the DNA is TGTGCCAGCAGCTCTGAGGGGATGAATGAGCAGTTCTTC. The gene calls are TRBV5-6 and TRBJ2-1; D may be TRBD1 or TRBD2 (5 bases each). Germline values: CDR1 SGHDT, CDR2 YYEEEE. The V and J ends lost 3 bases and 7 bases respectively, with 11 bases between them. This CDR3 comprises 13 residues. Using reference TRBV5-6 and TRBJ2-1 for the parts outside the CDR3, the full variable domain is DAGVTQSPTHLIKTRGQQVTLRCSPKSGHDTVSWYQQALGQGPQFIFQYYEEEERQRGNFPDRFSGHQFPNYSSELNVNALLLGDSALYLCASSSEGMNEQFFGPGTRLTVL.

In this sample, this clonotype turned up a few times. This sequence joins TRBV29-1 and TRBJ2-7, with TRBD1 identical over 7 bases. The J segment lost 1 base and the V segment lost 2 bases, leaving 11 bases of the junction unmatched. The CDR3 length is 16 residues. CDR1 and CDR2 (germline): SQVTM, ANQGSEA. DNA for the CDR3: TGCAGCGTTGAATATCGTAACAGGGGAAATTCCTACGAGCAGTACTTC. It translates to CSVEYRNRGNSYEQYF.

This CDR3 reads CASSLDAGLDYEQYF. CDR3 nucleotides: TGTGCCAGCAGCCTTGACGCCGGTTTGGACTACGAGCAGTACTTC. The chain recombines TRBV3-1 with TRBJ2-7; D is unclear. The germline gives CDR1 LGHDT, CDR2 YNNKEL (reference sequence). V was shortened by 4 bases and J by 3 bases, with 16 bases between the two germline ends. The CDR3 covers 15 residues.

The table lists this clonotype with a few counts. The chain links TRBV6-6 to TRBJ2-1; D not resolved. Trimming pared 5 bases from V and 9 bases from J, leaving 14 bases between. This CDR3 has 13 residues. CDR1 is MNHNY, CDR2 SVGAGI, per germline (reference sequence). The CDR3 coding sequence is TGTGCCAGCAGTCCGGTCGGTGGGGTTGAGCAGTTCTTC. Amino acid sequence: CASSPVGGVEQFF.

This chain links TRBV11-2 with TRBJ2-7; possible D gene TRBD1, 5 bases. Germline lookup yields CDR1 SGHAT and CDR2 FQNNGV. Trimming left V 1 base short and J 4 bases short, with 8 bases between. CDR3 length equals 13 residues. The CDR3 DNA is TGTGCCAGCAGCTTAGGCCCAGGGTACGAGCAGTACTTC. This translates into CASSLGPGYEQYF. The full variable domain, completed using reference TRBV11-2 and TRBJ2-7, is EAGVAQSPRYKIIEKRQSVAFWCNPISGHATLYWYQQILGQGPKLLIQFQNNGVVDDSQLPKDRFSAERLKGVDSTLKIQPAKLEDSAVYLCASSLGPGYEQYFGPGTRLTVT.

This clonotype showed up just a few times. One end of the junction does not line up with germline, which may come from a read error. The V and J genes are TRBV7-7 and TRBJ2-7; 10 nucleotides align to TRBD1. CDR3 length: 15 amino acids. CDR1 SSHAT and CDR2 FNYEAQ come from the germline V gene (reference sequence). The CDR3 protein is CASSLGTGDAYEQYF. CDR3 in DNA: TGTGCTAGCAGCTTAGGGACAGGGGATGCCTACGAGCAGTACTTC.

This clonotype showed up many times. V gene TRBV5-1 combines with J gene TRBJ2-7; D unresolved. This CDR3 has 13 residues. V dropped 4 bases and J dropped 3 bases, with 11 bases sitting between them. Germline V lookup: CDR1 SGHRS, CDR2 YFSETQ. The CDR3 bases are TGCGCCAGCAGCCCTTTAGAGGACTACGAGCAGTACTTC. It yields the protein CASSPLEDYEQYF.

The V and J genes are TRBV4-1 and TRBJ2-2, with a weak D call TRBD1 (6 bases). The germline CDR1 and CDR2 sequences are MGHRA and YSYEKL. The ends were cut back, 3 bases at V and 8 bases at J, with 19 bases in the middle. The CDR3 sequence is 16 residues long. The CDR3 DNA follows: TGCGCCAGCAGCCAGCAGCCCGGGACACTATCAGGGGAGCTGTTTTTT. The encoded protein is CASSQQPGTLSGELFF.